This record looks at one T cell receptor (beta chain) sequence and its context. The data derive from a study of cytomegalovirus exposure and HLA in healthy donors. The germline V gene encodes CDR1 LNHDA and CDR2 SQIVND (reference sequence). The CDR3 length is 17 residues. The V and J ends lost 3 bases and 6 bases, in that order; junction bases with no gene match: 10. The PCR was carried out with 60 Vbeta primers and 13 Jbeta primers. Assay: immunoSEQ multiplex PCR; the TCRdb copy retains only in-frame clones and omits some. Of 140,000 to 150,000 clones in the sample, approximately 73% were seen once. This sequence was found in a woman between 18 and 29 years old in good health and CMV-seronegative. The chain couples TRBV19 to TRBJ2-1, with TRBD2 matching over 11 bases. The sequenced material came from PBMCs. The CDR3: CASSMALWTSGLNEQFF. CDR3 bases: TGTGCCAGTAGTATGGCGTTATGGACTAGCGGGCTCAATGAGCAGTTCTTC.